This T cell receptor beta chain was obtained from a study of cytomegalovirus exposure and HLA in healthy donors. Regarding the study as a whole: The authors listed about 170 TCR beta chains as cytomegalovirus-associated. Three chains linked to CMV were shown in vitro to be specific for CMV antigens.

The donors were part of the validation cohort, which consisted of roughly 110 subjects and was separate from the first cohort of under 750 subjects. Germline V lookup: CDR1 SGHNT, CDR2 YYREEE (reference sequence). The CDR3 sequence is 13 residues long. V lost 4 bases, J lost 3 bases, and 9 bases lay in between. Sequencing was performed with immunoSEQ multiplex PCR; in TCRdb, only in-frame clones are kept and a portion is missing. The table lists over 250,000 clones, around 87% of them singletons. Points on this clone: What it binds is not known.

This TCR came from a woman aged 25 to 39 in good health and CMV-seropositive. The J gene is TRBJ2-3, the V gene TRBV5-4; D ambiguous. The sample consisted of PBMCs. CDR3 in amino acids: CASSIHKTDTQYF. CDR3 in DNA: TGTGCCAGCAGCATACACAAGACAGATACGCAGTATTTT.